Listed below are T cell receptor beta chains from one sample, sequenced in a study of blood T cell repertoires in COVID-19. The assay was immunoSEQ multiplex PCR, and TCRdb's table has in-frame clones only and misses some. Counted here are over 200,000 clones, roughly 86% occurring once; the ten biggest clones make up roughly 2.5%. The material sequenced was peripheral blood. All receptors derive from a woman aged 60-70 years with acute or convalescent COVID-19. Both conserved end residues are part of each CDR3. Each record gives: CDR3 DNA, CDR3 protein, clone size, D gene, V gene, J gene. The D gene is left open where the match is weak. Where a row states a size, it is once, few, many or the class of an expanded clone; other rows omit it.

TGTGCCAGCAGCCTACGGGGGGCGGGTGAAAAACTGTTTTTT	CASSLRGAGEKLFF	.	.	TRBV7-9	TRBJ1-4
TGTGCCAGCAGCCAAGGGCAGGGAAGCAATCAGCCCCAGCATTTT	CASSQGQGSNQPQHF	few	.	TRBV4-2	TRBJ1-5
TGTGCCAGCAGCCAATCGCGGGGAGGGGGGACTGAAGCTTTCTTT	CASSQSRGGGTEAFF	.	.	TRBV16	TRBJ1-1
TGTGCCAGCAGTGCGAACACCGGGACAGGGGGCAACGAGCAGTACTTC	CASSANTGTGGNEQYF	.	TRBD1	TRBV6-2/TRBV6-3	TRBJ2-7
TGCAGTGCCCAGGAAGATGGCTACACCTTC	CSAQEDGYTF	.	.	TRBV20-1	TRBJ1-2
TGTGCCAGCAGGTGGTCTTCCGGGGGGACCTCTTTCCTTACGGCTAATGAAAAACTGTTTTTT	CASRWSSGGTSFLTANEKLFF	.	.	TRBV28	TRBJ1-4
TGTGCCAGCAGCTTAGGCCGGGGAGACACCATATATTTT	CASSLGRGDTIYF	.	.	TRBV13	TRBJ1-3
TGCGCCAGCAGTCCTTCCGGGACTGGGACCGGGGAGCTGTTTTTT	CASSPSGTGTGELFF	.	.	TRBV10-1	TRBJ2-2
TGTGCCAGCAGCCTAGACAGGGCGACTGAAGCTTTCTTT	CASSLDRATEAFF	.	TRBD1	TRBV14	TRBJ1-1
TGTGCCAGCAGTAAAGGACTAGCGGGATCCCTGAGGGCCACCGGGGAGCTGTTTTTT	CASSKGLAGSLRATGELFF	few	TRBD2	TRBV6-1	TRBJ2-2
TGTGCCAGCAGTGACCCTAGCGGGGGCTTTTATACGCAGTATTTT	CASSDPSGGFYTQYF	.	TRBD2	TRBV6-2/TRBV6-3	TRBJ2-3
TGTGCCAGCAGTTCTAGCAATGAGCAGTTCTTC	CASSSSNEQFF	.	.	TRBV27	TRBJ2-1
TGTGCCAGCAGCTTAGACGGGCAAACCAGACAGGGACCATACAATGAGCAGTTCTTC	CASSLDGQTRQGPYNEQFF	.	TRBD1	TRBV11-3	TRBJ2-1
TGTGCCAGCAGCTCCCACGGGAGGGCTAACTATGGCTACACCTTC	CASSSHGRANYGYTF	.	.	TRBV5-5	TRBJ1-2
TGTGCCAGCTCTCAAGACCAGGCGCCTGGAAACACCATATATTTT	CASSQDQAPGNTIYF	.	.	TRBV18	TRBJ1-3
TGTGCCAGTAGTATCCAGGGGATGAACACTGAAGCTTTCTTT	CASSIQGMNTEAFF	.	.	TRBV19	TRBJ1-1
TGTGCCAGCAGCTACCCCGACGGCGGGTATGAAAAACTGTTTTTT	CASSYPDGGYEKLFF	.	.	TRBV7-9	TRBJ1-4
TGTGCCAGCAGCCAAGTTGCTCCGGGACAGGGGGTTATACAGCCCCAGCATTTT	CASSQVAPGQGVIQPQHF	.	TRBD1	TRBV4-2	TRBJ1-5
TGTGCCACCTGCAGGGGACTCGATGTGGGTTCCGGGGAGCTGTTTTTT	CATCRGLDVGSGELFF	.	.	TRBV15	TRBJ2-2
TGTGCCATCAACGACAGGGATAGGGTCAATGAGCAGTTCTTC	CAINDRDRVNEQFF	.	TRBD1	TRBV10-3	TRBJ2-1
TGTGCCTGGAGCAGAGGCAGCACAGATACGCAGTATTTT	CAWSRGSTDTQYF	.	.	TRBV30	TRBJ2-3
TGCGCCAGCAGCCAATCTGGCACCAGGAACACTGAAGCTTTCTTT	CASSQSGTRNTEAFF	.	.	TRBV4-3	TRBJ1-1
TGTGCCAGCTCACCACTCGGACAGTCCTACGAGCAGTACTTC	CASSPLGQSYEQYF	.	.	TRBV18	TRBJ2-7
TGTGCCAGCAGCTTCGTAGCGAACACTGAAGCTTTCTTT	CASSFVANTEAFF	.	.	TRBV11-3	TRBJ1-1
TGTGCCAGTAGTATGGCCAGGCCCACCGGGGAGCTGTTTTTT	CASSMARPTGELFF	.	.	TRBV19	TRBJ2-2
TGTGCCACCAGTGACCCCGGACAGGATGGCTACACCTTC	CATSDPGQDGYTF	.	TRBD1	TRBV24-1	TRBJ1-2
TGTGCCAGCAGCTTACCGGGGGACCCAAGGAGGCAAGGGGAGCAGTACTTC	CASSLPGDPRRQGEQYF	.	.	TRBV7-9	TRBJ2-7
TGTGCCAGCAGCCAAGTCGGGACAGGGTTTGGTAATTCACCCCTCCACTTT	CASSQVGTGFGNSPLHF	.	TRBD1	TRBV14	TRBJ1-6
TGTGCCAGCAGCCAAGTGGGGGGGGCGGAGAAGTATGGCTACACCTTC	CASSQVGGAEKYGYTF	.	.	TRBV4-2	TRBJ1-2
TGCGCCAGCAGCTTGGCCGGGGACACCGAAGCCAAAAACATTCAGTACTTC	CASSLAGDTEAKNIQYF	.	.	TRBV5-1	TRBJ2-4
TGTGCCAGCAGCTCAAGACTAGCGGGAGTCCACGAGCAGTACTTC	CASSSRLAGVHEQYF	.	TRBD2	TRBV27	TRBJ2-7
TGTGCCAGTGGGGACAGGGCCAATCAGCCCCAGCATTTT	CASGDRANQPQHF	.	TRBD1	TRBV19	TRBJ1-5
TGTGCCTGGAGTGTCGGGGGACAGGCTAGGACCTACGAGCAGTACTTC	CAWSVGGQARTYEQYF	.	TRBD1	TRBV30	TRBJ2-7
TGTGCCAGCAGCCAAGATTCGGGTACCACAGATACGCAGTATTTT	CASSQDSGTTDTQYF	few	.	TRBV4-2	TRBJ2-3
TGTGCCAGCAGTGTGGGCCTTGGTTTGAACACTGAAGCTTTCTTT	CASSVGLGLNTEAFF	.	.	TRBV6-4	TRBJ1-1
TGTGCCTGGTTGACAGGGAAGGACTATGGCTACACCTTC	CAWLTGKDYGYTF	once	TRBD1	TRBV30	TRBJ1-2
TGTGCCAGCAGCTTAGGTCTAGTCCGAGGTAATTCACCCCTCCACTTT	CASSLGLVRGNSPLHF	.	.	TRBV11-2	TRBJ1-6
TGTGCCAGCAGTAGACAGGGTTTGGCGACTGGGCCCCAGCATTTT	CASSRQGLATGPQHF	.	TRBD1	TRBV27	TRBJ1-5
TGTGCCACCAGCAGAGAGCTCGGCGGCACTGGGGCCAACGTCCTGACTTTC	CATSRELGGTGANVLTF	.	.	TRBV15	TRBJ2-6
TGTGCCAGCTCCCCCGGAGTGAGAGAAAAACTGTTTTTT	CASSPGVREKLFF	.	.	TRBV18	TRBJ1-4
TGTGCCAGCTGGGACAGGGTCACAGATACGCAGTATTTT	CASWDRVTDTQYF	.	TRBD1	TRBV28	TRBJ2-3
TGTGCCAGCAGCCGCAGCGGGAGGGTTCAAGAGACCCAGTACTTC	CASSRSGRVQETQYF	.	TRBD2	TRBV11-3	TRBJ2-5
TGCGCCAGCACCTCGCAGCCGGGGGGCACAGATACGCAGTATTTT	CASTSQPGGTDTQYF	.	.	TRBV5-1	TRBJ2-3
TGTGCCAGCAGCTTGGGCGGGAATGTCTATGGCTACACCTTC	CASSLGGNVYGYTF	.	.	TRBV5-6	TRBJ1-2
TGTGCCACCAGCAGAGTTTTATTCGGACTCATGAACACTGAAGCTTTCTTT	CATSRVLFGLMNTEAFF	.	.	TRBV15	TRBJ1-1
TGTGCCAGCTCACCACCGAGTACCAGCCCCACTATTGGCTACACCTTC	CASSPPSTSPTIGYTF	.	.	TRBV18	TRBJ1-2
TGTGCCAGTAGTATATGGGCAGGGTCGAACACTGAAGCTTTCTTT	CASSIWAGSNTEAFF	.	.	TRBV19	TRBJ1-1
TGTGCCAGTAGTCCTGACCGGGACAGGGGGTCTTATGGCTACACCTTC	CASSPDRDRGSYGYTF	.	TRBD1	TRBV19	TRBJ1-2
TGTGCCAGTAGCCGGGACAGGGGCCACTATGGCTACACCTTC	CASSRDRGHYGYTF	.	TRBD1	TRBV19	TRBJ1-2